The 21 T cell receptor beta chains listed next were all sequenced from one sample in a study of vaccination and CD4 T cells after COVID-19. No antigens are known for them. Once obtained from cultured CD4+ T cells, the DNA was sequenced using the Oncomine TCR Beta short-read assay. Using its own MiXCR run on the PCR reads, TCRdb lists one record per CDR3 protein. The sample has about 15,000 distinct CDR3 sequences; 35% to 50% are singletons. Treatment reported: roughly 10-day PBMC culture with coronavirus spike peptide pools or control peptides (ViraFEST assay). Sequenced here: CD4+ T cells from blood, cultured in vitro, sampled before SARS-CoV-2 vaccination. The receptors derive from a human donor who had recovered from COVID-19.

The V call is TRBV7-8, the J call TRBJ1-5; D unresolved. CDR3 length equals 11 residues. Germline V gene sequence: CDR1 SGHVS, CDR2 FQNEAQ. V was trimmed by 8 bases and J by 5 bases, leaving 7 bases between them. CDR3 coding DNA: TGTGCCAGCGGTGGGGATCAGCCCCAGCATTTT. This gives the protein CASGGDQPQHF.

DNA for the CDR3: TGTGCCAGCAGTTATTCTTCATATCGGTTCCCTAATCAGCCCCAGCATTTT. Its translation: CASSYSSYRFPNQPQHF. The V and J genes are TRBV6-5 and TRBJ1-5; D remains unclear. V lost 3 bases and J 4 bases, leaving 19 bases between the germline ends. Germline V CDR1 and CDR2: MNHEY, SVGAGI. This CDR3 spans 17 amino acids.

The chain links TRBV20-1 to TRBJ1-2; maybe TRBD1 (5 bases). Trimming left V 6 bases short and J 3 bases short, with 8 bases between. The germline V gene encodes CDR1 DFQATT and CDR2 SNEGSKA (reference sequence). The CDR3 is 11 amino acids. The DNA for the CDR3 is TGCAGTGCCAGGGAGGACTATGGCTACACCTTC. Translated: CSAREDYGYTF.

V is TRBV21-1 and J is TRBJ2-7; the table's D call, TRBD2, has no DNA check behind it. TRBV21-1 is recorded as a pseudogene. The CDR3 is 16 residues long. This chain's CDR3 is CASSKGGLADSYEQYF. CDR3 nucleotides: TGTGCCAGCAGCAAAGGGGGACTAGCGGACTCCTACGAGCAGTACTTC.

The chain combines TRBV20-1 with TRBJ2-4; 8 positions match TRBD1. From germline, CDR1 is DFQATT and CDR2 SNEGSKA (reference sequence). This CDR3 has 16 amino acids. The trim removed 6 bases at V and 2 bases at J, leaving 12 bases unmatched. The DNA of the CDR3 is TGCAGTGCCAGGGTCCGGACAGGGCTGTCCAAAAACATTCAGTACTTC. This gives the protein CSARVRTGLSKNIQYF.

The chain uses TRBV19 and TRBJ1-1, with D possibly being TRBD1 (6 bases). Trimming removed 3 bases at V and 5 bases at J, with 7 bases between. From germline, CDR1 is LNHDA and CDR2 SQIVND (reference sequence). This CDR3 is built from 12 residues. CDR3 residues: CASSIRGTEAFF. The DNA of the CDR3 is TGTGCCAGTAGTATCAGGGGAACTGAAGCTTTCTTT.

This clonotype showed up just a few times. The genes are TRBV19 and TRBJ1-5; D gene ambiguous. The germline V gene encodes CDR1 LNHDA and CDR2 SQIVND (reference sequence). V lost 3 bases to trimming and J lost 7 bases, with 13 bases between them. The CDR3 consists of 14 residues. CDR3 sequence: CASSMRPGGQPQHF. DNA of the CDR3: TGTGCCAGTAGTATGAGGCCTGGAGGACAGCCCCAGCATTTT.

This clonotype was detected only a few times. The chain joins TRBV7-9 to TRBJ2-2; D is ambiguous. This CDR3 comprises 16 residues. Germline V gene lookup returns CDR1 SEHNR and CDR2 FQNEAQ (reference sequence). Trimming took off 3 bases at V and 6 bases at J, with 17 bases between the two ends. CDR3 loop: CASSLFAARGAGELFF. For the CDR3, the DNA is TGTGCCAGCAGCTTGTTCGCTGCTAGAGGAGCCGGGGAGCTGTTTTTT.

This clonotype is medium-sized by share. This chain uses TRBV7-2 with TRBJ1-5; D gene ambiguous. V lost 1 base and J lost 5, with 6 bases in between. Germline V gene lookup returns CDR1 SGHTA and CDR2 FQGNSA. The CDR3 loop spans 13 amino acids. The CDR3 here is CASSLDPHQPQHF. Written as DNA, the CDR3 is TGTGCCAGCAGCTTAGACCCCCATCAGCCCCAGCATTTT.

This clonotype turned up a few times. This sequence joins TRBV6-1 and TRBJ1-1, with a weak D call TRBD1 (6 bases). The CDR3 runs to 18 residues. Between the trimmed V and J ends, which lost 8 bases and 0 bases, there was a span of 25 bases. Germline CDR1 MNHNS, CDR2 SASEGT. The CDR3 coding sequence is TGTGCCAGCTTTACGCTCCGTCCGGGACACCGGATGAACACTGAAGCTTTCTTT. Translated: CASFTLRPGHRMNTEAFF.

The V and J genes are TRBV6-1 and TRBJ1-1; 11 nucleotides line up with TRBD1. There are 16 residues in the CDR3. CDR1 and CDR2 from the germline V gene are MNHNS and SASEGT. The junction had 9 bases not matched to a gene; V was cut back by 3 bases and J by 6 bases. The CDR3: CASSERTGGRSSEAFF. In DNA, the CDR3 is TGTGCCAGCAGTGAGAGGACAGGGGGCAGGAGCTCTGAAGCTTTCTTT.

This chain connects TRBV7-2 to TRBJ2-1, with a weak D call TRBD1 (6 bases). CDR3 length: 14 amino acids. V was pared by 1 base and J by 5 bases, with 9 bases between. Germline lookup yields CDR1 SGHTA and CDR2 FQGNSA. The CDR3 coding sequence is TGTGCCAGCAGCTTAGACAGGGTTCACAATGAGCAGTTCTTC. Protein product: CASSLDRVHNEQFF. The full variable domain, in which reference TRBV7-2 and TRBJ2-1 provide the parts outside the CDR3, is GAGVSQSPSNKVTEKGKDVELRCDPISGHTALYWYRQSLGQGLEFLIYFQGNSAPDKSGLPSDRFSAERTGGSVSTLTIQRTQQEDSAVYLCASSLDRVHNEQFFGPGTRLTVL.

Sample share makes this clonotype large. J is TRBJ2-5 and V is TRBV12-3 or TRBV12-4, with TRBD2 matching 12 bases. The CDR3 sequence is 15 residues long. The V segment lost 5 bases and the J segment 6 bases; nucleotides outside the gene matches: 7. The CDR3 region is CASSMTSGSGKTQYF. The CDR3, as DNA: TGTGCCAGCAGTATGACTAGCGGGAGTGGAAAGACCCAGTACTTC.

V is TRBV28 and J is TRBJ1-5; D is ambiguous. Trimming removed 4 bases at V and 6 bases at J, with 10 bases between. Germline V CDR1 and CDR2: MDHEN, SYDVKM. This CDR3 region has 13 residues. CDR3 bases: TGTGCCAGCAGTTGGGGTTTTAGTCAGCCCCAGCATTTT. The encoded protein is CASSWGFSQPQHF.

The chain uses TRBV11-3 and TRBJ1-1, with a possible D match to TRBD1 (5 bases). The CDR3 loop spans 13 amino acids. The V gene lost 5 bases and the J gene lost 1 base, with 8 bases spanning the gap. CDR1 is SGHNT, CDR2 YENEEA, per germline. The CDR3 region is CASSDDRNTEAFF. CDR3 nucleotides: TGTGCCAGCAGCGATGACAGGAACACTGAAGCTTTCTTT.

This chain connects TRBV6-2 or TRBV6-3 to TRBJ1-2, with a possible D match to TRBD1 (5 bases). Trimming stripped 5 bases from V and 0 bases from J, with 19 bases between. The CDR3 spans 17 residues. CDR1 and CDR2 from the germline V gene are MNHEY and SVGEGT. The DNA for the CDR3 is TGTGCCAGCAGTGACCCCCCCCCGGGGGAGCCTAACTATGGCTACACCTTC. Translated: CASSDPPPGEPNYGYTF.

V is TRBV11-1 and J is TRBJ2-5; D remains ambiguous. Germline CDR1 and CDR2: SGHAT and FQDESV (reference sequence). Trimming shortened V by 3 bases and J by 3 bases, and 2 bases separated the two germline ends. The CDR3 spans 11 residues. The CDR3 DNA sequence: TGTGCCAGCAGCTTTAAAGAGACCCAGTACTTC. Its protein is CASSFKETQYF.

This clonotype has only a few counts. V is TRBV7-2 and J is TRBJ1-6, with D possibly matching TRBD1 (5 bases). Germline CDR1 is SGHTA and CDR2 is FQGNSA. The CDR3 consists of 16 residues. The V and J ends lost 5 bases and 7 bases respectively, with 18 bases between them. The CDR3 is CASSPAVGTYNSPLHF. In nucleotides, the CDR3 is TGTGCCAGCAGCCCAGCAGTCGGGACGTACAATTCACCCCTCCACTTT.

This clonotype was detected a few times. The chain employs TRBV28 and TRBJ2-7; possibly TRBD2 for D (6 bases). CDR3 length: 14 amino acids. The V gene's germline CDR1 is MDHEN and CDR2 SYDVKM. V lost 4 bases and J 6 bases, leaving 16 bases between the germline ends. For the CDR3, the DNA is TGTGCCAGCAGTTCATCAGGAGGGATAAGCGAGCAGTACTTC. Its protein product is CASSSSGGISEQYF.

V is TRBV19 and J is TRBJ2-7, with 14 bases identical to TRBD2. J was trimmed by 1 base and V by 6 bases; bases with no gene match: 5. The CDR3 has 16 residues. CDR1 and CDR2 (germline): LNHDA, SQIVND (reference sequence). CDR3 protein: CASRTSGRAGSYEQYF. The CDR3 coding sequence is TGTGCCAGTAGGACTAGCGGGAGGGCCGGATCCTACGAGCAGTACTTC.

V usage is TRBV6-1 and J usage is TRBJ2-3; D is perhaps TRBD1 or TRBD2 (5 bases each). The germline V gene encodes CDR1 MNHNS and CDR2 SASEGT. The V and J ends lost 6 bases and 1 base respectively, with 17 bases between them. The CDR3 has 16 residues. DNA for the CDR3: TGTGCCAGCAGCCCTCGGGGCTCCGGCGGCACAGATACGCAGTATTTT. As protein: CASSPRGSGGTDTQYF.